Listed here are 19 T cell receptor beta chains from one sample, sequenced in a study of T cell repertoires in cytomegalovirus infection (dated by TCRdb to the late 2010s). The sequencer was an Illumina HiSeq 1500. The public reads were reprocessed in TCRdb via fastp at Q25 and MiXCR, keeping in-frame beta chains. Duplicate CDR3 protein sequences are folded into a single record with the most common DNA and genes. The sample table lists roughly 700,000 distinct CDR3 sequences, around a third of them with a count of one. Together, the top ten hold around a sixth of the sample. These TCRs are of unknown antigen specificity. The sample's treatment or condition label is to be understood as: in vitro stimulation with specific CMV peptide epitopes to enrich CMV-specific T cells. The input for sequencing was cultured PBMCs, taken from culture after CMV antigen stimulation. The receptors come from a human donor in good health (CMV status not recorded). Some clones in this sample may be carry-over from other donors' samples.

This chain joins TRBV20-1 and TRBJ2-7; D is tentatively TRBD1 or TRBD2 (5 bases each). The CDR3 has 13 residues. V lost 5 bases, J lost 3 bases, and 14 bases lay in between. Germline V CDR1 and CDR2: DFQATT, SNEGSKA (reference sequence). CDR3 in DNA: TGCAGTGCTCCGGGGCCACGGAACTACGAGCAGTACTTC. Protein sequence: CSAPGPRNYEQYF.

This clonotype showed up many times. The chain carries TRBV6-1 and TRBJ2-6; 7 nucleotides line up with TRBD1. Germline V gene lookup returns CDR1 MNHNS and CDR2 SASEGT. The CDR3 totals 15 residues. V gave up 4 bases and J gave up 2 bases; unmatched junction bases: 2. The CDR3 protein is CASSATGAGANVLTF. CDR3 DNA: TGTGCCAGCAGTGCCACAGGGGCTGGGGCCAACGTCCTGACTTTC.

This chain connects TRBV4-1 to TRBJ1-2; no reliable D call. From germline, CDR1 is MGHRA and CDR2 YSYEKL. The CDR3 loop spans 14 amino acids. V dropped 1 base and J dropped 6 bases, with 12 bases sitting between them. The CDR3 loop is CASSQVRGWDGYTF. The CDR3 bases are TGCGCCAGCAGCCAAGTTCGGGGTTGGGATGGCTACACCTTC.

This clonotype was recorded a few times. V usage is TRBV4-1 and J usage is TRBJ2-1, with D possibly being TRBD1 or TRBD2 (5 bases each). The germline V and J ends were trimmed by 4 bases and 1 base, with 11 bases remaining between them. The CDR3 spans 15 residues. Germline CDR1 reads MGHRA; CDR2 reads YSYEKL. CDR3 nucleotides: TGCGCCAGCAGCCTCCGGGACCAATCCTACAATGAGCAGTTCTTC. Translation: CASSLRDQSYNEQFF.

In its sample, this clonotype was seen many times. The chain couples TRBV4-3 to TRBJ2-2; 9 positions match TRBD2. The CDR3 totals 15 residues. V trimming: 4 bases; J trimming: 3 bases; junction bases outside the gene matches: 3. Looked up from germline, CDR1 is LGHNA and CDR2 is YSLEER. The CDR3 loop reads CASSLIAGDTGELFF. Here the CDR3 DNA reads TGCGCCAGCAGCCTGATAGCGGGGGACACCGGGGAGCTGTTTTTT.

The rearrangement uses TRBV5-4 and TRBJ1-1, with D unresolved. The CDR3 totals 13 residues. Germline CDR1 reads SGHNT; CDR2 reads YYREEE (reference sequence). Deletions cut 7 bases from V and 6 bases from J, with 16 bases between. This CDR3 is CASRSGERAEAFF. The CDR3, as DNA: TGTGCCAGCCGTTCTGGTGAACGAGCTGAAGCTTTCTTT. Combining the CDR3 with reference TRBV5-4 and TRBJ1-1 gives the whole variable domain ETGVTQSPTHLIKTRGQQVTLRCSSQSGHNTVSWYQQALGQGPQFIFQYYREEENGRGNFPPRFSGLQFPNYSSELNVNALELDDSALYLCASRSGERAEAFFGQGTRLTVV.

This chain connects TRBV12-5 to TRBJ1-2; 7 nucleotides line up with TRBD1. Looked up from germline, CDR1 is LGHNT and CDR2 is FRNRAP. The CDR3 has 16 residues. J lost 4 bases, V lost 0 bases, and 8 bases had no gene match. In DNA form, the CDR3 reads TGTGCTAGTGGTTTGGTCCCTCCGGGACAGACCTATGGCTACACCTTC. It encodes CASGLVPPGQTYGYTF.

This clonotype was counted a few times. The chain joins TRBV7-2 to TRBJ1-2, with D possibly TRBD1 on 5 matching bases. The CDR3 has 14 residues. Germline loops: CDR1 SGHTA, CDR2 FQGNSA. Trimming removed 3 bases at V and 3 bases at J, with 11 bases between. CDR3 bases: TGTGCCAGCAGCTTCAGCAGGGACGACTATGGCTACACCTTC. Its protein product is CASSFSRDDYGYTF.

The chain combines TRBV29-1 with TRBJ1-1; D remains unclear. CDR3 length: 11 residues. Trimming took off 7 bases at V and 5 bases at J, with 11 bases between the two ends. Germline V gene sequence: CDR1 SQVTM, CDR2 ANQGSEA. This CDR3 is CSANGGTEAFF. The CDR3 DNA is TGCAGCGCAAACGGAGGTACTGAAGCTTTCTTT.

The V and J genes are TRBV2 and TRBJ1-4; tentatively, D is TRBD1 (5 bases). The germline V gene has CDR1 SNHLY and CDR2 FYNNEI. V was trimmed by 7 bases and J by 3 bases, leaving 15 bases between them. The CDR3 is 15 amino acids. The CDR3 protein is CASIFRRDANEKLFF. Written as DNA, the CDR3 is TGTGCCAGCATTTTTCGGAGGGACGCTAATGAAAAACTGTTTTTT.

The V gene is TRBV2, the J gene TRBJ2-7; D is perhaps TRBD2 (6 bases). CDR1 and CDR2 from the germline V gene are SNHLY and FYNNEI. V gave up 3 bases and J gave up 3 bases, with 9 bases separating them. CDR3 length equals 13 residues. This CDR3 reads CASSEGGYYEQYF. The CDR3 region has the DNA TGTGCCAGCAGTGAGGGGGGTTACTACGAGCAGTACTTC.

This sequence joins TRBV27 and TRBJ1-5; D might be TRBD1 (6 bases). The V and J ends lost 6 bases and 3 bases respectively, with 15 bases between them. Germline assignment: CDR1 MNHEY and CDR2 SMNVEV (reference sequence). This CDR3 has 15 residues. CDR3 protein: CASRPGEFANQPQHF. The CDR3, as DNA: TGTGCCAGCAGGCCAGGGGAGTTCGCCAATCAGCCCCAGCATTTT.

Many counts were recorded for this clonotype. V gene TRBV7-2 combines with J gene TRBJ2-3; 8 nucleotides agree with TRBD2. The CDR3 totals 16 residues. CDR1 SGHTA and CDR2 FQGNSA come from the germline V gene. After removal of 0 bases from V and 5 bases from J, the junction contained 7 bases not matched to a gene. As DNA, the CDR3 is TGTGCCAGCAGCTTAGCCTTAGCGGGAACTGTAGATACGCAGTATTTT. This translates into CASSLALAGTVDTQYF.

The table lists this clonotype with a few counts. The chain employs TRBV4-1 and TRBJ1-4; no clear D gene. The CDR3 is 17 residues long. Between the trimmed V and J ends, which lost 1 base and 0 bases, there was a span of 12 bases. Germline V lookup: CDR1 MGHRA, CDR2 YSYEKL. The CDR3 loop reads CASSQGRWDATNEKLFF. The DNA for the CDR3 is TGCGCCAGCAGCCAAGGTCGATGGGATGCAACTAATGAAAAACTGTTTTTT.

A few counts support this clonotype. V is TRBV25-1 and J is TRBJ2-7; D unresolved. V was clipped by 8 bases and J by 3 bases, with 17 bases between them. Germline V gene sequence: CDR1 MGHDK, CDR2 SYGVNS. This CDR3 spans 14 amino acids. The CDR3 DNA is TGTGCCAGCGACAACGTGGTCGGGTACTACGAGCAGTACTTC. Encoded protein: CASDNVVGYYEQYF.

This clonotype showed up just a few times. V and J are TRBV5-5 and TRBJ1-5; D is uncertain. The CDR3 has 14 residues. Trimming left V 4 bases short and J 6 bases short, with 14 bases between. Germline V gene lookup returns CDR1 SGHKS and CDR2 YYEKEE (reference sequence). CDR3 in amino acids: CASSGLEHGQPQHF. As DNA, the CDR3 is TGTGCCAGCAGCGGACTTGAACACGGTCAGCCCCAGCATTTT.

This clonotype was found a few times. The V call is TRBV7-2, the J call TRBJ2-7; 9 positions agree with TRBD1. The CDR3 extends over 16 amino acids. Germline V gives CDR1 SGHTA, CDR2 FQGNSA. Trimming took 2 bases from V and 2 from J; bases not matched to a gene: 7. The CDR3 protein is CASSLTGTGRAYEQYF. As DNA, the CDR3 is TGTGCCAGCAGCTTAACTGGGACAGGGCGAGCCTACGAGCAGTACTTC.

The chain carries TRBV7-4 and TRBJ1-5, with D maybe TRBD1 (5 bases). Trimming removed 7 bases at V and 0 bases at J, with 13 bases between. Looked up from germline, CDR1 is SGHVT and CDR2 is SQSDAQ. The CDR3 loop spans 15 amino acids. Here the CDR3 reads CASTIDRHSNQPQHF. The CDR3 DNA reads as TGTGCCAGCACCATCGACAGACATAGCAATCAGCCCCAGCATTTT. Full variable domain (rest looked up from reference TRBV7-4 and TRBJ1-5): GAGVSQSPRYKVAKRGRDVALRCDSISGHVTLYWYRQTLGQGSEVLTYSQSDAQRDKSGRPSGRFSAERPERSVSTLKIQRTEQGDSAVYLCASTIDRHSNQPQHFGDGTRLSIL.

In this sample, this clonotype turned up a few times. The V and J genes are TRBV19 and TRBJ2-1, with 7 bases aligning to TRBD2. This CDR3 has 15 amino acids. The ends lost 7 bases at V and 3 bases at J; junction bases unmatched: 9. The germline gives CDR1 LNHDA, CDR2 SQIVND (reference sequence). CDR3 coding DNA: TGTGCCAGTAAGCCCAGCGGGGAACGCTACAATGAGCAGTTCTTC. Translated: CASKPSGERYNEQFF.